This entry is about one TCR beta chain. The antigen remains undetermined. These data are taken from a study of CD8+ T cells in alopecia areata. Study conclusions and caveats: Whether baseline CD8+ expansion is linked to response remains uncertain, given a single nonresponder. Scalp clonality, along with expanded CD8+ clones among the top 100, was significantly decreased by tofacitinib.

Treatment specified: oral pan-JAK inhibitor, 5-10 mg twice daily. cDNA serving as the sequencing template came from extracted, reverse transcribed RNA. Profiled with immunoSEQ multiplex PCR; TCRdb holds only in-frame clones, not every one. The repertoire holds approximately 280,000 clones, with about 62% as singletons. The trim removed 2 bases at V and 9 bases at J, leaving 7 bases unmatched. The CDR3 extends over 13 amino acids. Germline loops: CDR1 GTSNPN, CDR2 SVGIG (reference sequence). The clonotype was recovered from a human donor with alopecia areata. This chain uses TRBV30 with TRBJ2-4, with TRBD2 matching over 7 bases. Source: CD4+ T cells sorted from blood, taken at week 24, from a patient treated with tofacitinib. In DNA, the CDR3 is TGTGCCTGGAGTCGGGGCCGCGGGGGCATTCAGTACTTC. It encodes CAWSRGRGGIQYF. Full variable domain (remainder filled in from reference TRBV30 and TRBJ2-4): SQTIHQWPATLVQPVGSPLSLECTVEGTSNPNLYWYRQAAGRGLQLLFYSVGIGQISSEVPQNLSASRPQDRQFILSSKKLLLSDSGFYLCAWSRGRGGIQYFGAGTRLSVL.